This TCR beta chain was observed in a study of shared clonotypes between healthy human individuals. V was cut by 7 bases and J by 5 bases, with 14 bases left in between. Germline V lookup: CDR1 MNHEY, CDR2 SVGAGI. The CDR3 length is 13 residues. Only in-frame clones appear in the TCRdb table, and some are missing; sequencing was by immunoSEQ multiplex PCR. The table lists about a million clones, 60% to 85% of them singletons. Adult Caucasians living in Nashville, Tennessee made up all of the donors. The sample was memory CD4+ T cells from PBMCs. The subset was: CD45RA-negative fraction. The source is a man aged 18 to 30 in good health. Some clones in this sample may be carry-over from other donors' samples. The gene calls are TRBV6-5 and TRBJ1-1, with D perhaps TRBD1 (6 bases). CDR3 DNA sequence: TGTGCCAGCACCAAGGGGGTGAGGACTGAAGCTTTCTTT. It yields the protein CASTKGVRTEAFF.